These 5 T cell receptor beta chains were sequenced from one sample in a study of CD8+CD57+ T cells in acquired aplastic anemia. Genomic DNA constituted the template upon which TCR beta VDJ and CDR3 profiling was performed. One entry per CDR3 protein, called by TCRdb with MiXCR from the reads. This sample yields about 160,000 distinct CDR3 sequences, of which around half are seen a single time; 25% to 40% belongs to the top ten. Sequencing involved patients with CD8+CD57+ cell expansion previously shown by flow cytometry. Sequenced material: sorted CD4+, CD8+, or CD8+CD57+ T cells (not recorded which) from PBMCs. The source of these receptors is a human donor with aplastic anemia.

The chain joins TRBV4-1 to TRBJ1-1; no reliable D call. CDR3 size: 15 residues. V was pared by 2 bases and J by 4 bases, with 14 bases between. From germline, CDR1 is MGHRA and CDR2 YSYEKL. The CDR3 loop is CASSQPIQSRTEAFF. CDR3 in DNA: TGCGCCAGCAGCCAACCCATACAGAGCCGCACTGAAGCTTTCTTT.

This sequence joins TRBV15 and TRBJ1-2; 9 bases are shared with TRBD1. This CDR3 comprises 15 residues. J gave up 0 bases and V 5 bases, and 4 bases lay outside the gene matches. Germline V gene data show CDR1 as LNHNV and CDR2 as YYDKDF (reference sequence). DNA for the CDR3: TGTGCCACCAGCTCCCGGACAGGGGCTAACTATGGCTACACCTTC. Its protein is CATSSRTGANYGYTF.

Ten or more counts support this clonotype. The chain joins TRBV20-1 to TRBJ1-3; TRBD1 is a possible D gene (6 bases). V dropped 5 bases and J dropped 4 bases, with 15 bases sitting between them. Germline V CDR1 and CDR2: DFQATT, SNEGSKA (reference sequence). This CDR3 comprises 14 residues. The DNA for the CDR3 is TGCAGTGCTCACAGGGACCTGGGAGGAAACACCATATATTTT. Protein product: CSAHRDLGGNTIYF.

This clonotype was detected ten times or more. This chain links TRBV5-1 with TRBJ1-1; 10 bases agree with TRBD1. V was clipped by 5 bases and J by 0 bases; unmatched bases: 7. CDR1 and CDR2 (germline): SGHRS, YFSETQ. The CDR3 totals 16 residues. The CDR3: CASSDRGLTVNTEAFF. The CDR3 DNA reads TGCGCCAGCAGTGACAGGGGGCTTACAGTGAACACTGAAGCTTTCTTT.

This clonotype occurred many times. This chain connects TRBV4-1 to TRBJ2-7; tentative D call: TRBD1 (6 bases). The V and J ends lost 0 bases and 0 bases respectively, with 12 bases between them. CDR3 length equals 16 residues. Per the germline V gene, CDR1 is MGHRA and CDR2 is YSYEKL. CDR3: CASSQESRTVSYEQYF. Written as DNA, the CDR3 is TGCGCCAGCAGCCAAGAATCTCGGACAGTCTCCTACGAGCAGTACTTC.